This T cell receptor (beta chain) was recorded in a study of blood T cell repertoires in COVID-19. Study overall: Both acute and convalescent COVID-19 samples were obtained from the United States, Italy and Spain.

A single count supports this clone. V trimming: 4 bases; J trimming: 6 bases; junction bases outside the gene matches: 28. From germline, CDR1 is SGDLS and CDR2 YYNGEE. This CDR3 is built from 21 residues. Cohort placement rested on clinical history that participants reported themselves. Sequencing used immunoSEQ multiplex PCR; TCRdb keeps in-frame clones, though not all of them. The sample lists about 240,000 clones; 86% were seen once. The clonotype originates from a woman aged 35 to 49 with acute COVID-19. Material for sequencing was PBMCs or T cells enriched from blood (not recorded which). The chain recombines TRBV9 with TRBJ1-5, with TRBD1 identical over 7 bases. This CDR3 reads CASSSRTGHSLILPSSQPQHF. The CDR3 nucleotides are TGTGCCAGCAGCTCACGGACAGGCCACTCGTTAATACTCCCATCTTCTCAGCCCCAGCATTTT.